Listed below are T cell receptor beta chains from one sample, sequenced in a study of T cells in Graves' hyperthyroidism and ophthalmopathy. One entry per CDR3 protein results from TCRdb running MiXCR on the multiplex PCR reads. The top ten hold roughly 13% of the sample, which has a few hundred thousand distinct CDR3 sequences, approximately 14% seen once. Sequenced: blood. These receptor sequences come from a woman between 18 and 29 years old with Graves' hyperthyroidism. Both conserved end residues are part of each CDR3. The order of the fields is D gene, clone size, J gene, V gene, CDR3 DNA, CDR3 protein. The D gene is left open where the match is weak. Some rows mark clone size as missing; the rest say once, few, many or name a class of expanded clone.

>NA|many|TRBJ2-7|TRBV20-1
TGCAGTGCTAATCCTGGGACGTTCTCCTACGAGCAGTACTTC
CSANPGTFSYEQYF
>TRBD2|few|TRBJ2-1|TRBV5-1
TGCGCCAGCAGCTTGGGCGGGAGGGCCCCATGGGAGCAGTTCTTC
CASSLGGRAPWEQFF
>NA|many|TRBJ2-1|TRBV11-2
TGTGCCAGCAGCCCACGGAGGACTACCCGTTACAATGAGCAGTTCTTC
CASSPRRTTRYNEQFF
>NA|NA|TRBJ2-3|TRBV9
TGTGCCAGCAGCGCAAACGATAGGAATACGCAGTATTTT
CASSANDRNTQYF
>NA|few|TRBJ2-7|TRBV6-1
TGTGCCAGCAGTTACATCGCCGGCATGCCGATCTCCTACGAGCAGTACTTC
CASSYIAGMPISYEQYF
>NA|many|TRBJ2-5|TRBV12-3/TRBV12-4
TGTGCCAGCAGTTTAAATCGCCCCCCCGACGCCCACTTC
CASSLNRPPDAHF
>TRBD1|NA|TRBJ1-5|TRBV4-3
TGCGCCAGCAGCCTTTACGCCGGGACAGGTCTTAATCAGCCCCAGCATTTT
CASSLYAGTGLNQPQHF
>TRBD1|few|TRBJ2-5|TRBV6-1
TGTGCCAGCAGTTGGTCAGGGGGCCTAGAGACCCAGTACTTC
CASSWSGGLETQYF
>NA|many|TRBJ1-4|TRBV2
TGTGCCAGCAGTGACGGACCCAAGACCGGAAAACTGTTTTTT
CASSDGPKTGKLFF
>TRBD1|few|TRBJ1-2|TRBV5-5
TGTGCCAGCAGCTTGACCGGGACAGGGCCCGGCTACACCTTC
CASSLTGTGPGYTF
>NA|many|TRBJ1-6|TRBV2
TGTGCCAGCAGTGAATTCCCCGCCTCTCCCCTCCACTTT
CASSEFPASPLHF
>TRBD2|many|TRBJ2-1|TRBV5-1
TGCGCCAGCAGCTTGTATGCTAGCGGCTCCTACAATGAGCAGTTCTTC
CASSLYASGSYNEQFF
>NA|many|TRBJ1-5|TRBV2
TGTGCCAGCAGTGAACTGGCGTTCAATCAGCCCCAGCATTTT
CASSELAFNQPQHF
>NA|NA|TRBJ1-5|TRBV19
TGTGCCAGTAGTGGAGTCAGGGAAAAGCCCCAGCATTTT
CASSGVREKPQHF
>TRBD1|many|TRBJ2-7|TRBV2
TGTGCCAGCACTCGGACAGGGACTGAGCAGTACTTC
CASTRTGTEQYF
>NA|NA|TRBJ2-4|TRBV6-2/TRBV6-3
TGTGCCAGCAGTTACCCCGGTCTCGCGGCGGAAGGTCCCCGCGGGACAGACAAAAACATTCAGTACTTC
CASSYPGLAAEGPRGTDKNIQYF
>TRBD2|NA|TRBJ2-2|TRBV4-1
TGCGCCAGCAAGCCAAGATCAGCGGGAACCGGGGAGCTGTTTTTT
CASKPRSAGTGELFF
>NA|NA|TRBJ2-2|TRBV29-1
TGCAGCGCGGGACCGGCGAACACCGGGGAGCTGTTTTTT
CSAGPANTGELFF
>NA|NA|TRBJ1-4|TRBV4-1
TGCGCCAGCAGCCAGGGGCATGCAACTAATGAAAAACTGTTTTTT
CASSQGHATNEKLFF
>NA|many|TRBJ2-1|TRBV27
TGTGCCAGTCCCACTAATACTATAGGGAATGAGCAGTTCTTC
CASPTNTIGNEQFF
>NA|many|TRBJ1-1|TRBV6-6
TGTGCCAGCAGTTATTCGACCCTCGGCGGCACTGAAGCTTTCTTT
CASSYSTLGGTEAFF
>NA|once|TRBJ1-1|TRBV9
TGTGCCAGCAGCGCTGAGGGTGCGATGGCTTTCTTT
CASSAEGAMAFF
>NA|few|TRBJ1-1|TRBV27
TGTGCCAGCAGCTACCTTTATAGGGCCTTACGGGGCCACTTCACTGAAGCTTTCTTT
CASSYLYRALRGHFTEAFF
>NA|NA|TRBJ1-4|TRBV6-1
TGTGCCAGCAGTGATCAGGCGTTTAATGAAAAACTGTTTTTT
CASSDQAFNEKLFF
>NA|NA|TRBJ1-4|TRBV7-6
TGTGCCAGCAGCTCTTCGGGACACTCTAATGAAAAACTGTTTTTT
CASSSSGHSNEKLFF
>NA|NA|TRBJ2-1|TRBV3-1
TGTGCCAGCAGCCAATACTTAGGACGGATCAATGAGCAGTTCTTC
CASSQYLGRINEQFF
>TRBD1|few|TRBJ1-1|TRBV5-1
TGCGCCAGCAGCCCCCGGTCGGGACAGCTACCTGAAGCTTTCTTT
CASSPRSGQLPEAFF
>NA|few|TRBJ2-2|TRBV9
TGTGCCAGCAGCGTTCCTCGATCTAGCGAAAACACCGGGGAGCTGTTTTTT
CASSVPRSSENTGELFF
>TRBD1|many|TRBJ1-1|TRBV2
TGTGCCAGCACTAGTACAGGGGTTCCAGACACTGAAGCTTTCTTT
CASTSTGVPDTEAFF
>NA|many|TRBJ1-1|TRBV20-1
TGCAGACCCGGGGAAATGAACACTGAAGCTTTCTTT
CRPGEMNTEAFF
>TRBD2|many|TRBJ2-1|TRBV6-1
TGTGCCAGCAGTCTACGGGGGGTCTCCTACAATGAGCAGTTCTTC
CASSLRGVSYNEQFF
>NA|many|TRBJ2-3|TRBV18
TGTGCCAGCTCACCCACGAAGGCGGGACCTCGCACAGATACGCAGTATTTT
CASSPTKAGPRTDTQYF
>TRBD1|once|TRBJ1-1|TRBV5-1
TGCGCCAGCAGCTTGGGGGACAGGAGAAACACTGAAGCTTTCTTT
CASSLGDRRNTEAFF
>TRBD1|few|TRBJ2-1|TRBV6-2/TRBV6-3
TGTGCCAGCAGTTGGACAGGGGAATACAATGAGCAGTTCTTC
CASSWTGEYNEQFF
>NA|few|TRBJ2-3|TRBV20-1
TGCAGTGCTAGAGGCCGACTTACAGATACGCAGTATTTT
CSARGRLTDTQYF
>TRBD1|few|TRBJ2-5|TRBV10-2
TGCGCCAGCAGTGGATTGGACAGGGGTTTGCAAGAGACCCAGTACTTC
CASSGLDRGLQETQYF
>TRBD2|NA|TRBJ2-2|TRBV18
TGTGCCAGCTCACCACGGGCTAGCGGGAGTGCGAACACCGGGGAGCTGTTTTTT
CASSPRASGSANTGELFF
>NA|many|TRBJ2-5|TRBV20-1
TGCAGTGCCCCGGGCCGGGTCTACCAAGAGACCCAGTACTTC
CSAPGRVYQETQYF
>TRBD1|many|TRBJ1-1|TRBV20-1
TGCAGTGCTAGACCTGGACAGGGTGAAGCTTTCTTT
CSARPGQGEAFF
>NA|few|TRBJ2-7|TRBV7-2
TGTGCCAGCAGCTTAAGGGGGGCCCCCTACGAGCAGTACTTC
CASSLRGAPYEQYF
>TRBD1|many|TRBJ2-1|TRBV20-1
TGCAGTGCTCCTCAGGGGGCCATCTCCTACAATGAGCAGTTCTTC
CSAPQGAISYNEQFF
>TRBD2|once|TRBJ2-3|TRBV10-3
TGTGCCAGCAGGGGCGGACTAGCGGGGGGCCGGGATACGCAGTATTTT
CASRGGLAGGRDTQYF
>NA|NA|TRBJ2-7|TRBV19
TGTGCCAGTAGTCGGGCGGGGGCCCCCGAGCAGTACTTC
CASSRAGAPEQYF
>TRBD1|many|TRBJ2-4|TRBV7-9
TGTGCCAGCAGCCGGGGACAGGGAGGCAACATTCAGTACTTC
CASSRGQGGNIQYF
>TRBD1|NA|TRBJ2-2|TRBV7-3
TGTGCCAGCGGGGGACAGCCGAACACCGGGGAGCTGTTTTTT
CASGGQPNTGELFF
>TRBD2|NA|TRBJ2-3|TRBV25-1
TGTGCCAGCAGTGTCCAAGCGGGAGTAACAGATACGCAGTATTTT
CASSVQAGVTDTQYF
>TRBD2|few|TRBJ2-4|TRBV20-1
TGCAGTGCCTGGGGGGGGACCAAAAACATTCAGTACTTC
CSAWGGTKNIQYF
>NA|few|TRBJ1-5|TRBV20-1
TGCAGTGCTAGAGTGTTGGGGTCAGTCGGTAGCAATCAGCCCCAGCATTTT
CSARVLGSVGSNQPQHF
>TRBD2|NA|TRBJ2-1|TRBV18
TGTGCCAGCTCACCACCGCTAGCGGGAGGCTACAATGAGCAGTTCTTC
CASSPPLAGGYNEQFF